Following are 14 T cell receptor beta chains from one sample sequenced in a study of identical twins. TCRdb called the 5' RACE reads again in MiXCR, with one record for every CDR3 protein. The sample carries hundreds of thousands of distinct CDR3 sequences, roughly 9% recorded once. The data also belong to a second study, concerning yellow fever vaccine responses in identical twins.

The sample taken for sequencing was CD8+ T cells sorted from blood. All receptors derive from a woman under 30 in good health.

J is TRBJ2-7 and V is TRBV7-9; maybe TRBD1 (5 bases). Germline-derived CDR1 and CDR2 are SEHNR and FQNEAQ (reference sequence). The V end lost 5 bases, the J end lost 2 bases, and 16 bases lay between the germline ends. This CDR3 has 15 residues. Written as DNA, the CDR3 is TGTGCCAGCAGCCGGATAGCTGACAGCCCCTACGAGCAGTACTTC. Translating gives CASSRIADSPYEQYF.

This clonotype was picked up many times. This chain connects TRBV4-1 to TRBJ2-7, with D unclear. V lost 0 bases and J lost 0, with 6 bases in between. The CDR3 totals 14 residues. Germline CDR1 and CDR2: MGHRA and YSYEKL. As DNA, the CDR3 is TGCGCCAGCAGCCAAGAAGGGTTCTCCTACGAGCAGTACTTC. Residues: CASSQEGFSYEQYF.

This clonotype has just a few counts. V and J are TRBV9 and TRBJ2-2, with no clear D. The germline CDR1 and CDR2 sequences are SGDLS and YYNGEE. The CDR3 sequence is 15 residues long. Trimming removed 7 bases from V and 3 bases from J, with 16 bases in between. CDR3 sequence (DNA): TGTGCCAGCCGGCTCGGTTTTTTGGACACCGGGGAGCTGTTTTTT. The encoded protein is CASRLGFLDTGELFF.

V gene TRBV12-3 or TRBV12-4 combines with J gene TRBJ2-1, with D hard to call. Trimming shortened V by 3 bases and J by 8 bases, and 14 bases separated the two germline ends. The CDR3 loop spans 14 amino acids. The CDR3 DNA sequence: TGTGCCAGCAGTTTGGGGTACGGCATCGATGAGCAGTTCTTC. This codes for CASSLGYGIDEQFF.

The sample holds a few counts of this clonotype. V gene TRBV12-3 or TRBV12-4 combines with J gene TRBJ2-7; perhaps TRBD2 as D (7 bases). CDR3 length: 17 residues. V shed 4 bases and J shed 1 base, with 20 bases lying between them. The CDR3: CASSSWARGGVSYEQYF. The CDR3 DNA reads as TGTGCCAGCAGTTCCTGGGCAAGGGGGGGTGTTTCCTACGAGCAGTACTTC.

This clonotype appeared many times. The chain combines TRBV7-9 with TRBJ2-1, with 8 bases aligning to TRBD2. J was trimmed by 8 bases and V by 5 bases; bases with no gene match: 17. CDR1 and CDR2 (germline): SEHNR, FQNEAQ (reference sequence). The CDR3 extends over 17 amino acids. CDR3 bases: TGTGCCAGCAGCGACCCGACTCGTGGGCTAGCGGGTGATGAGCAGTTCTTC. Translating it yields CASSDPTRGLAGDEQFF.

The rearrangement links TRBV5-1 to TRBJ2-3, with D possibly being TRBD1 (6 bases). The CDR3 runs 12 residues. Germline CDR1 SGHRS, CDR2 YFSETQ. Trimming removed 3 bases from V and 9 bases from J, with 11 bases in between. The CDR3 here is CASSSDRRTQYF. CDR3 sequence (DNA): TGCGCCAGCAGCTCAGACAGGAGAACGCAGTATTTT.

V usage is TRBV12-3 or TRBV12-4 and J usage is TRBJ2-3, with a tentative D call TRBD2 (5 bases). Trimming stripped 1 base from V and 0 bases from J, with 8 bases between. The CDR3 loop spans 15 amino acids. DNA for the CDR3: TGTGCCAGCAGTTTAGGTTGGGAGAGCACAGATACGCAGTATTTT. Translation gives CASSLGWESTDTQYF.

The V gene is TRBV16, the J gene TRBJ2-7; the D gene is possibly TRBD1 (5 bases). V lost 0 bases to trimming and J lost 5 bases, with 8 bases between them. CDR1 is KGHSY and CDR2 is FQNENV in the germline V gene. CDR3 size: 13 residues. CDR3 DNA: TGTGCCAGCAGCCAATCCCCCAGGGACGAGCAGTACTTC. The encoded protein is CASSQSPRDEQYF.

The chain joins TRBV6-1 to TRBJ2-7; 11 bases map to TRBD1. The germline V gene has CDR1 MNHNS and CDR2 SASEGT. With V trimmed by 6 bases and J by 5 bases, 3 bases remained unmatched. The CDR3 length is 13 residues. The CDR3 DNA reads as TGTGCCAGCAGCGGACAGGGGGCCAACGAGCAGTACTTC. This encodes CASSGQGANEQYF.

The rearrangement links TRBV5-6 to TRBJ2-2; 11 positions agree with TRBD1. Germline lookup yields CDR1 SGHDT and CDR2 YYEEEE. V lost 4 bases to trimming and J lost 7 bases; unmatched junction nucleotides: 12. The CDR3 has 17 residues. DNA of the CDR3: TGTGCCAGCAGCGCCGCGGACAGGGGGCTTTATGGCGGGGAGCTGTTTTTT. Protein product: CASSAADRGLYGGELFF.

There are many counts of this clonotype. The V gene is TRBV4-3, the J gene TRBJ1-4; D call uncertain. CDR1 LGHNA and CDR2 YSLEER come from the germline V gene. The CDR3 totals 13 residues. The ends were cut back, 0 bases at V and 8 bases at J, with 7 bases in the middle. The CDR3 loop is CASSQDLGEKLFF. The CDR3 DNA is TGCGCCAGCAGCCAAGATCTGGGGGAAAAACTGTTTTTT.

This clonotype came up many times. As DNA, the CDR3 is TGCGCCAGCAGCACCTCCGCTAGCGGGGGGCCCGCAGATACGCAGTATTTT. Translation gives CASSTSASGGPADTQYF. The rearrangement links TRBV5-1 to TRBJ2-3; 11 nucleotides agree with TRBD2. V lost 4 bases and J lost 4; bases outside the gene matches: 11. CDR1 is SGHRS and CDR2 is YFSETQ in the germline V gene. The length of the CDR3 is 17 residues.

This clonotype turned up a few times. The CDR3 loop reads CSVVGDLYEQYF. The DNA of the CDR3 is TGCAGCGTTGTCGGGGATCTCTACGAGCAGTACTTC. J is TRBJ2-7 and V is TRBV29-1; perhaps TRBD2 as D (5 bases). There are 12 residues in the CDR3. V was trimmed by 4 bases and J by 3 bases, leaving 10 bases between them. Germline V lookup: CDR1 SQVTM, CDR2 ANQGSEA.